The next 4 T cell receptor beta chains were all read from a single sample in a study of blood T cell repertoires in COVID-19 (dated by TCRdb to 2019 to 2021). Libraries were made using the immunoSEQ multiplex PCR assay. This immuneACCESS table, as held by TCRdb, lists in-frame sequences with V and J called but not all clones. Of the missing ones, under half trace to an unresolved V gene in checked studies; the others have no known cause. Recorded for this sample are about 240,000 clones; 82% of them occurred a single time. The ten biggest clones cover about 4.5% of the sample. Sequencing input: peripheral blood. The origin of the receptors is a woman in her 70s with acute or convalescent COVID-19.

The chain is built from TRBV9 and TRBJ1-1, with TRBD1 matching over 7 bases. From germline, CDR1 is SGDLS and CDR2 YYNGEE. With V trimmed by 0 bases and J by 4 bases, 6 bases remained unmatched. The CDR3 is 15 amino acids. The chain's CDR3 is CASSVATGLRTEAFF. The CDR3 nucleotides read TGTGCCAGCAGCGTAGCGACAGGGTTACGCACTGAAGCTTTCTTT.

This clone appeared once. CDR3 nucleotides: TGTGCCAGCAGTGAAGCGCTTCGGTACCCGACTGAAGCTTTCTTT. Translation gives CASSEALRYPTEAFF. The chain has TRBV2 and TRBJ1-1; D is uncertain. This CDR3 contains 15 residues. The V gene lost 0 bases and the J gene lost 5 bases, with 13 bases spanning the gap. Germline CDR1 SNHLY, CDR2 FYNNEI.

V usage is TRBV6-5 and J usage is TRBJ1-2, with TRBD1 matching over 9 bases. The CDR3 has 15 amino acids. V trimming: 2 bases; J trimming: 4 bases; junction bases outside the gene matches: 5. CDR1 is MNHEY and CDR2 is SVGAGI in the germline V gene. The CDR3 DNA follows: TGTGCCAGCAGTTACCGAACAGGGGGCGGCTATGGCTACACCTTC. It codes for CASSYRTGGGYGYTF.

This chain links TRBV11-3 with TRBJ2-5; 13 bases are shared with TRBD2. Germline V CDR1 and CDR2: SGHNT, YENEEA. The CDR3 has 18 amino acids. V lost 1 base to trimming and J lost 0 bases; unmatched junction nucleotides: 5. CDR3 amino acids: CASSLGLAGGQYQETQYF. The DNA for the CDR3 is TGTGCCAGCAGCTTAGGACTAGCGGGGGGCCAGTACCAAGAGACCCAGTACTTC.